Following are 21 T cell receptor beta chains from one sample sequenced in a study of blood T cell repertoires in COVID-19. Assay used: immunoSEQ multiplex PCR; TCRdb lists only in-frame clones, some missing. The sample yields hundreds of thousands of clones, nearly 85% seen once. The sample was peripheral blood. Receptors originate from a woman between 25 and 40 years old with COVID-19, enrolled during active disease.

This clone was recorded a few times. The gene calls are TRBV5-6 and TRBJ1-2, with a tentative D call TRBD1 (5 bases). The V gene's germline CDR1 is SGHDT and CDR2 YYEEEE. Trimming cost V 0 bases and J 10 bases, with 10 bases left between them. The CDR3 has 12 residues. The CDR3 is CASSLGVGAYTF. CDR3 in DNA: TGTGCCAGCAGCTTGGGTGTTGGGGCCTACACCTTC.

The chain uses TRBV9 and TRBJ1-2; 7 bases fit TRBD1. The length of the CDR3 is 14 residues. V was pared by 0 bases and J by 8 bases, with 7 bases of the junction left unmatched. Germline V CDR1 and CDR2: SGDLS, YYNGEE. This CDR3 reads CASSVGDRVSGYTF. The CDR3 DNA reads as TGTGCCAGCAGCGTAGGAGACAGGGTGTCAGGCTACACCTTC. Full variable domain (rest looked up from reference TRBV9 and TRBJ1-2): DSGVTQTPKHLITATGQRVTLRCSPRSGDLSVYWYQQSLDQGLQFLIQYYNGEERAKGNILERFSAQQFPDLHSELNLSSLELGDSALYFCASSVGDRVSGYTFGSGTRLTVV.

The chain combines TRBV6-5 with TRBJ1-1; D is possibly TRBD1 (5 bases). Germline-derived CDR1 and CDR2 are MNHEY and SVGAGI. V was clipped by 2 bases and J by 4 bases, with 17 bases between them. The CDR3 is 16 residues long. CDR3 sequence reads: CASSYAGLSLSTEAFF. The DNA of the CDR3 is TGTGCCAGCAGTTACGCAGGGTTATCTTTAAGCACTGAAGCTTTCTTT.

The V call is TRBV7-2, the J call TRBJ2-5; 8 nucleotides agree with TRBD2. V was pared by 4 bases and J by 5 bases, with 12 bases of the junction left unmatched. This CDR3 is 16 amino acids long. CDR1 is SGHTA and CDR2 is FQGNSA in the germline V gene. The CDR3 nucleotides read TGTGCCAGCAGCTCGCAGACTAGCGTGATGTTGGAGACCCAGTACTTC. This sequence encodes CASSSQTSVMLETQYF.

This chain uses TRBV11-2 with TRBJ1-1; D gene uncertain. This CDR3 has 16 amino acids. Germline assignment: CDR1 SGHAT and CDR2 FQNNGV. Trimming removed 3 bases at V and 0 bases at J, with 14 bases between. The CDR3 loop is CASSLARHVMNTEAFF. CDR3 DNA sequence: TGTGCCAGCAGCTTGGCTAGGCACGTAATGAACACTGAAGCTTTCTTT.

The rearrangement joins TRBV28 to TRBJ2-3; TRBD2 might be the D (6 bases). This CDR3 spans 18 amino acids. Germline loops: CDR1 MDHEN, CDR2 SYDVKM. Trimming removed 3 bases from V and 1 base from J, with 20 bases in between. CDR3 DNA: TGTGCCAGCAGTTTCCTGGACGGCCGACTAGGAGGCACAGATACGCAGTATTTT. As protein: CASSFLDGRLGGTDTQYF.

This clone was seen only a few times. The chain uses TRBV5-4 and TRBJ2-2; D remains ambiguous. The CDR3 has 15 amino acids. The V gene's germline CDR1 is SGHNT and CDR2 YYREEE (reference sequence). Between the trimmed V and J ends, which lost 4 bases and 0 bases, there was a span of 10 bases. The CDR3 DNA sequence: TGTGCCAGCAGCCCCCAGATGGCGAACACCGGGGAGCTGTTTTTT. Its protein product is CASSPQMANTGELFF.

CDR3 nucleotide sequence: TGTGCCAGCAGTTTGTGGAACAGTCCTTCCTACGAGCAGTACTTC. This encodes CASSLWNSPSYEQYF. This chain connects TRBV27 to TRBJ2-7; D gene ambiguous. The CDR3 covers 15 residues. Germline lookup yields CDR1 MNHEY and CDR2 SMNVEV (reference sequence). Trimming left V 3 bases short and J 1 base short, with 13 bases between.

The CDR3: CASSFNRARDTQYF. CDR3 in DNA: TGTGCCAGCAGCTTTAACAGGGCACGAGATACGCAGTATTTT. V and J are TRBV7-2 and TRBJ2-3; perhaps TRBD1 as D (6 bases). In germline, CDR1 is SGHTA, CDR2 FQGNSA. The CDR3 spans 14 residues. The V end was cut by 3 bases, the J end by 5 bases, with 12 bases between. Using reference TRBV7-2 and TRBJ2-3 for the parts outside the CDR3, the full variable domain is GAGVSQSPSNKVTEKGKDVELRCDPISGHTALYWYRQSLGQGLEFLIYFQGNSAPDKSGLPSDRFSAERTGGSVSTLTIQRTQQEDSAVYLCASSFNRARDTQYFGPGTRLTVL.

The chain links TRBV11-2 to TRBJ2-7, with 8 bases identical to TRBD1. Germline lookup yields CDR1 SGHAT and CDR2 FQNNGV. The CDR3 has 14 amino acids. The J segment lost 3 bases and the V segment lost 1 base, leaving 2 bases of the junction unmatched. The CDR3 spells CASSLGQGFYEQYF. The CDR3, as DNA: TGTGCCAGCAGCTTAGGACAGGGGTTCTACGAGCAGTACTTC.

There are a few counts of this clone. The chain has TRBV20-1 and TRBJ2-1; D gene uncertain. CDR3 size: 11 residues. The germline V and J ends were trimmed by 0 bases and 12 bases, with 9 bases remaining between them. Germline V gene lookup returns CDR1 DFQATT and CDR2 SNEGSKA (reference sequence). The CDR3 loop is CSARDGFSQFF. CDR3 DNA: TGCAGTGCTAGAGACGGGTTTTCGCAGTTCTTC.

The chain carries TRBV5-4 and TRBJ2-3, with D possibly matching TRBD2 (6 bases). CDR3 length equals 17 residues. Trimming stripped 2 bases from V and 0 bases from J, with 16 bases between. Germline assignment: CDR1 SGHNT and CDR2 YYREEE (reference sequence). The CDR3 is CASSFPGSGVSTDTQYF. As DNA, the CDR3 is TGTGCCAGCAGCTTTCCCGGGAGCGGAGTTAGCACAGATACGCAGTATTTT.

The J gene is TRBJ2-2, the V gene TRBV7-2, with 9 bases lining up with TRBD1. J was trimmed by 6 bases and V by 1 base; bases with no gene match: 6. This CDR3 has 16 residues. Germline loops: CDR1 SGHTA, CDR2 FQGNSA. The CDR3 DNA reads TGTGCCAGCAGCTTAGGGGGACAGGGTTGGGCCGGGGAGCTGTTTTTT. Translating it yields CASSLGGQGWAGELFF.

V is TRBV14 and J is TRBJ2-1; 10 bases are a match to TRBD2. There are 18 residues in the CDR3. Trimming took 1 base from V and 3 from J; bases not matched to a gene: 9. CDR1 SGHDN and CDR2 FVKESK come from the germline V gene. CDR3 protein: CASSQVLRLAGDYNEQFF. The DNA for the CDR3 is TGTGCCAGCAGCCAAGTCTTACGTCTAGCGGGAGACTACAATGAGCAGTTCTTC.

CDR3 bases: TGTGCCAGCAGTATCGGACTGAAAGAGACCCAGTACTTC. This translates into CASSIGLKETQYF. The chain carries TRBV2 and TRBJ2-5; the D gene is possibly TRBD2 (5 bases). This CDR3 spans 13 amino acids. Trimming shortened V by 5 bases and J by 3 bases, and 10 bases separated the two germline ends. Germline loops: CDR1 SNHLY, CDR2 FYNNEI.

The chain carries TRBV19 and TRBJ1-6; D ambiguous. CDR1 LNHDA and CDR2 SQIVND come from the germline V gene (reference sequence). Trimming pared 5 bases from V and 3 bases from J, leaving 11 bases between. The CDR3 runs to 15 residues. The CDR3, as DNA: TGTGCCAGTAGTCTCCCGACAAGCTATAATTCACCCCTCCACTTT. The encoded protein is CASSLPTSYNSPLHF.

The CDR3 sequence: CASSVGTGLSGANVLTF. In nucleotides, the CDR3 is TGTGCCAGCAGTGTTGGGACAGGTCTATCTGGGGCCAACGTCCTGACTTTC. This chain joins TRBV6-1 and TRBJ2-6, with 8 bases identical to TRBD1. J lost 1 base, V lost 4 bases, and 6 bases had no gene match. CDR3 length: 17 residues. CDR1 is MNHNS, CDR2 SASEGT, per germline.

The rearrangement uses TRBV11-1 and TRBJ2-7, with TRBD2 identical over 11 bases. CDR3 length equals 14 residues. Germline V lookup: CDR1 SGHAT, CDR2 FQDESV (reference sequence). The trim removed 5 bases at V and 6 bases at J, leaving 6 bases unmatched. As DNA, the CDR3 is TGTGCCAGCAGCCCGGGACTAGCGGTGAGCGAGCAGTACTTC. It specifies CASSPGLAVSEQYF.

The chain couples TRBV7-3 to TRBJ2-1; D might be TRBD2 (6 bases). The CDR3 is made up of 15 amino acids. V lost 2 bases and J 1 base, leaving 9 bases between the germline ends. The germline gives CDR1 SGHTA, CDR2 FQGTGA. The CDR3 protein is CASSLAGWSYNEQFF. The CDR3 bases are TGTGCCAGCAGCTTAGCGGGGTGGTCCTACAATGAGCAGTTCTTC.

The chain uses TRBV13 and TRBJ1-5, with D tentatively TRBD1 (5 bases). CDR1 is PRHDT and CDR2 is FYEKMQ in the germline V gene (reference sequence). The CDR3 runs to 13 residues. Trimming removed 0 bases from V and 6 bases from J, with 6 bases in between. In DNA form, the CDR3 reads TGTGCCAGCAGCTTAGGTGGGGCTCAGCCCCAGCATTTT. Residues: CASSLGGAQPQHF.

V and J are TRBV5-1 and TRBJ1-4; tentative D call: TRBD1 (6 bases). V lost 3 bases and J 8 bases, leaving 14 bases between the germline ends. The germline gives CDR1 SGHRS, CDR2 YFSETQ. The CDR3 runs 14 residues. The chain's CDR3 is CASSSDSFREKLFF. The CDR3 DNA reads as TGCGCCAGCAGCTCGGACAGCTTCAGGGAAAAACTGTTTTTT. Supplemented by reference TRBV5-1 and TRBJ1-4, the full variable domain reads KAGVTQTPRYLIKTRGQQVTLSCSPISGHRSVSWYQQTPGQGLQFLFEYFSETQRNKGNFPGRFSGRQFSNSRSEMNVSTLELGDSALYLCASSSDSFREKLFFGSGTQLSVL.